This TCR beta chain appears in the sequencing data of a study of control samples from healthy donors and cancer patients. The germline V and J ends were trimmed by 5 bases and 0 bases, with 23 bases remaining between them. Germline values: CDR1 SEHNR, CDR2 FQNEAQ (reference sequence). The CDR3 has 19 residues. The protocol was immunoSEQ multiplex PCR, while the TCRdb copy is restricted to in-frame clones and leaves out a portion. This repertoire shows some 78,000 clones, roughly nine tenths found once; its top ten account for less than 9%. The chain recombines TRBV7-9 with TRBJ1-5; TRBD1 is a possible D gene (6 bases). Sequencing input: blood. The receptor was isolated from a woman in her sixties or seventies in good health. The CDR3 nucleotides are TGTGCCAGCAGCAGGGGGGTGCTGGGCAGGCTGTATAGCAATCAGCCCCAGCATTTT. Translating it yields CASSRGVLGRLYSNQPQHF.